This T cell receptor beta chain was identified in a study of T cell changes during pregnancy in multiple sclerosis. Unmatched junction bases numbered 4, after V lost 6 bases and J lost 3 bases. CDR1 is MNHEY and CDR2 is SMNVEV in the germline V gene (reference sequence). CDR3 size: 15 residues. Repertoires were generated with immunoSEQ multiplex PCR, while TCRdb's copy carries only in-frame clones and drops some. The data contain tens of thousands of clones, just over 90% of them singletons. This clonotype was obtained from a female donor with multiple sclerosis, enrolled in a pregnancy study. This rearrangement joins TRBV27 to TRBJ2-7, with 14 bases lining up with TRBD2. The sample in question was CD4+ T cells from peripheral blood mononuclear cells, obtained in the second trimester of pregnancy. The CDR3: CASRAGTSGSYEQYF. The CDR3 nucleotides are TGTGCCAGCAGGGCCGGGACTAGCGGGAGCTACGAGCAGTACTTC.